Each of the 16 T cell receptor beta chains below was sequenced from the same sample in a study of cytomegalovirus exposure and HLA in healthy donors. Primers included in the PCR were 60 Vbeta and 13 Jbeta primers. Assay used: immunoSEQ multiplex PCR; TCRdb lists only in-frame clones, some missing. The sample has 100,000 to 150,000 clones; roughly 73% are singletons. The material sequenced was PBMCs. The receptors stem from a male donor in good health and CMV-seronegative.

As to this clone: A junction end diverges from the germline sequence, so it may reflect a read error. The V call is TRBV7-9, the J call TRBJ2-7; the match to TRBD2 covers 7 bases. Germline loops: CDR1 SEHNR, CDR2 FQNEAQ (reference sequence). The CDR3 covers 12 residues. The CDR3 is CSSSWGGDEQYF. CDR3 in DNA: TGTTCCAGCAGTTGGGGGGGAGACGAGCAGTACTTC.

This chain links TRBV4-3 with TRBJ2-5; no definite D call. The CDR3 loop spans 15 amino acids. Germline lookup yields CDR1 LGHNA and CDR2 YSLEER. V was clipped by 0 bases and J by 3 bases, with 11 bases between them. This CDR3 reads CASSQDTRWEETQYF. CDR3 DNA: TGCGCCAGCAGCCAAGATACGCGGTGGGAAGAGACCCAGTACTTC.

This clone was picked up a small number of times. V and J are TRBV9 and TRBJ1-4, with D tentatively TRBD1 (5 bases). CDR3 size: 16 residues. Germline loops: CDR1 SGDLS, CDR2 YYNGEE. The germline V and J ends were trimmed by 3 bases and 3 bases, with 15 bases remaining between them. The CDR3 loop reads CASSGLGTGPNEKLFF. CDR3 bases: TGTGCCAGCAGCGGACTAGGGACGGGACCTAATGAAAAACTGTTTTTT.

V is TRBV27 and J is TRBJ1-4, with D possibly matching TRBD1 (5 bases). This CDR3 has 13 amino acids. V shed 4 bases and J shed 8 bases, with 11 bases lying between them. The germline CDR1 and CDR2 sequences are MNHEY and SMNVEV (reference sequence). The CDR3 is CASSSREGEKLFF. CDR3 DNA: TGTGCCAGCAGTTCCAGGGAAGGGGAAAAACTGTTTTTT.

The CDR3 nucleotides are TGTGCCTGGACCCCGTCGGACAGGACAAACACTGAAGCTTTCTTT. The encoded protein is CAWTPSDRTNTEAFF. The rearrangement joins TRBV30 to TRBJ1-1, with 7 bases lining up with TRBD1. The CDR3 consists of 15 residues. Trimming took 4 bases from V and 2 from J; bases not matched to a gene: 10. The germline V gene encodes CDR1 GTSNPN and CDR2 SVGIG (reference sequence).

This clone was picked up one time. This chain uses TRBV27 with TRBJ1-2, with 10 positions matching TRBD1. Germline V gives CDR1 MNHEY, CDR2 SMNVEV (reference sequence). J gave up 5 bases and V 5 bases, and 5 bases lay outside the gene matches. The CDR3 is 14 residues long. The CDR3 bases are TGTGCCAGCAGTGACGGACAGGGGGATTATGGCTACACCTTC. Residues: CASSDGQGDYGYTF.

This clone was recorded once. The chain links TRBV5-5 to TRBJ2-1; 7 bases line up with TRBD1. V gave up 4 bases and J gave up 5 bases; unmatched junction bases: 12. CDR1 and CDR2 (germline): SGHKS, YYEKEE (reference sequence). The CDR3 totals 16 residues. The CDR3 bases are TGTGCCAGCAGCGTTACTGACAGGGCAAGGGACAATGAGCAGTTCTTC. It specifies CASSVTDRARDNEQFF. Based on the CDR3 plus reference TRBV5-5 and TRBJ2-1, the full variable domain is DAGVTQSPTHLIKTRGQQVTLRCSPISGHKSVSWYQQVLGQGPQFIFQYYEKEERGRGNFPDRFSARQFPNYSSELNVNALLLGDSALYLCASSVTDRARDNEQFFGPGTRLTVL.

A single count supports this clone. V usage is TRBV7-9 and J usage is TRBJ2-7; D is unresolved. The CDR3 totals 14 residues. Germline V gene lookup returns CDR1 SEHNR and CDR2 FQNEAQ (reference sequence). V shed 5 bases and J shed 2 bases, with 13 bases lying between them. CDR3 sequence reads: CASSSFRDAYEQYF. Written as DNA, the CDR3 is TGTGCCAGCAGCAGCTTTCGCGATGCCTACGAGCAGTACTTC.

This clone showed up just a few times. The chain combines TRBV25-1 with TRBJ2-1; a weak D match, TRBD1 (6 bases). Germline-derived CDR1 and CDR2 are MGHDK and SYGVNS. The V and J ends lost 6 bases and 5 bases respectively, with 17 bases between them. The length of the CDR3 is 15 residues. DNA of the CDR3: TGTGCCAGCAGACCATCCGGGACACCGGACAATGAGCAGTTCTTC. It codes for CASRPSGTPDNEQFF.

Written as DNA, the CDR3 is TGTGCCAGCAGCTTAAGCGGAGCTAGCTCCTACGAGCAGTACTTC. Its protein is CASSLSGASSYEQYF. The chain couples TRBV7-2 to TRBJ2-5; D might be TRBD2 (5 bases). The J call may not be correct, given that the DNA end is closer to TRBJ2-7. Germline assignment: CDR1 SGHTA and CDR2 FQGNSA. This CDR3 is built from 15 residues.

This rearrangement joins TRBV11-3 to TRBJ1-2; D unclear. The germline CDR1 and CDR2 sequences are SGHNT and YENEEA. CDR3 length: 13 amino acids. V lost 3 bases and J lost 7, with 12 bases in between. The DNA for the CDR3 is TGTGCCAGCAGCTTCAACCTAGAGCGTGGCTACACCTTC. Amino acid sequence: CASSFNLERGYTF.

The chain recombines TRBV27 with TRBJ1-2; a weak D match, TRBD1 (6 bases). Germline-derived CDR1 and CDR2 are MNHEY and SMNVEV (reference sequence). V was cut by 7 bases and J by 2 bases, with 17 bases left in between. The CDR3 has 15 residues. CDR3 nucleotide sequence: TGTGCCAGCACCCCCGGACGGGGGGCGAACTATGGCTACACCTTC. This translates into CASTPGRGANYGYTF.

The rearrangement links TRBV6-6 to TRBJ2-7, with 8 positions matching TRBD1. This CDR3 spans 14 amino acids. The germline V gene has CDR1 MNHNY and CDR2 SVGAGI (reference sequence). J gave up 1 base and V 6 bases, and 5 bases lay outside the gene matches. CDR3 loop: CASSWGQESYEQYF. The DNA of the CDR3 is TGTGCCAGCAGCTGGGGACAGGAATCCTACGAGCAGTACTTC.

This clone was observed a few times. The sample carries other DNA sequences with the same CDR3. The chain joins TRBV6-5 to TRBJ2-7; 9 nucleotides agree with TRBD1. The CDR3 runs to 14 residues. Germline lookup yields CDR1 MNHEY and CDR2 SVGAGI. With 4 bases clipped from V and 2 bases from J, the junction kept 3 bases outside the gene matches. The CDR3: CASSSGTGTYEQYF. In DNA form, the CDR3 reads TGTGCCAGCAGTTCAGGGACAGGGACCTACGAGCAGTACTTC.

The genes are TRBV9 and TRBJ1-4; D not certain. Germline CDR1 is SGDLS and CDR2 is YYNGEE. This CDR3 spans 13 amino acids. Trimming took off 4 bases at V and 6 bases at J, with 10 bases between the two ends. CDR3 nucleotides: TGTGCCAGCAGCTCCCCATCGGATGAAAAACTGTTTTTT. Translation: CASSSPSDEKLFF.

The rearrangement uses TRBV7-2 and TRBJ1-2; D unresolved. Looked up from germline, CDR1 is SGHTA and CDR2 is FQGNSA. The CDR3 sequence is 13 residues long. Trimming shortened V by 1 base and J by 5 bases, and 8 bases separated the two germline ends. CDR3 sequence reads: CASSLGPEYGYTF. For the CDR3, the DNA is TGTGCCAGCAGCTTAGGGCCAGAATATGGCTACACCTTC.